This TCR beta chain stems from a study of T-cell memory formation after mild COVID-19. TCRdb passed the 5' RACE reads through MiXCR, listing each CDR3 protein once. The repertoire holds 380,000 or so distinct CDR3 sequences, with about an eighth as singletons. Study conclusions and caveats: A subset of responding clones appeared in pre-infection memory, suggesting cross-reactive memory joined. CD4+ bias marked clones expanding day 15 to 37, unlike balanced contracting clones. The authors did not confirm SARS-CoV-2 specificity of second-wave clones peaking day 37. Mainly CM and EM harbored the contracting CD4+ clones; mainly EMRA harbored the CD8+ ones.

The germline V gene has CDR1 LNHDA and CDR2 SQIVND (reference sequence). V lost 4 bases to trimming and J lost 5 bases; unmatched junction nucleotides: 6. This CDR3 spans 15 amino acids. Regarding this clonotype: Its target is not known.

The source material was PBMCs or a T cell subset sorted from them (not recorded which). This TCR was recovered from a man aged 18 to 30 who had mild COVID-19 (a few samples of this study predate the infection). Cell type and time point are not known. The chain recombines TRBV19 with TRBJ2-2; TRBD1 aligns across 8 bases. The CDR3 here is CASSTQGAPTGELFF. The CDR3 coding sequence is TGTGCCAGTAGTACGCAGGGGGCGCCTACCGGGGAGCTGTTTTTT.